Listed below are T cell receptor beta chains from one sample, sequenced in a study of PD-1 blockade in classical Hodgkin lymphoma. The data were produced by immunoSEQ multiplex PCR, yet TCRdb's version contains in-frame clones alone and is incomplete. The table shows some 58,000 clones, with 88% occurring only once. This specimen was peripheral blood mononuclear cells (PBMCs), taken before the second cycle of nivolumab. The receptors were gathered from a human donor with classical Hodgkin lymphoma. Each CDR3 is given with its conserved first and last residue. The order of the fields is D gene, V gene, J gene, clone size, CDR3 DNA, CDR3 protein. The D gene is left open where the match is weak. Size is omitted from some rows. Given values are once, few, many or a class for expanded clones.

d_gene: NA
v_gene: TRBV28
j_gene: TRBJ1-5
abundance: NA
CDR3nt: TGTGCCAGCAACGTAAAATCAAGGGTGGCCCAGCATTTT
CDR3aa: CASNVKSRVAQHF

d_gene: TRBD2
v_gene: TRBV5-1
j_gene: TRBJ2-1
abundance: NA
CDR3nt: TGCGCCAGCAGCTCCGCCGGCGGGGGGGGTTACAATGAGCAGTTCTTC
CDR3aa: CASSSAGGGGYNEQFF

d_gene: NA
v_gene: TRBV6-5
j_gene: TRBJ1-1
abundance: NA
CDR3nt: TGTGCCACCCAAGCCCCAGGGATGAACACTGAAGCTTTCTTT
CDR3aa: CATQAPGMNTEAFF

d_gene: NA
v_gene: TRBV9
j_gene: TRBJ2-3
abundance: NA
CDR3nt: TGTGCCAGCAGCGTTGGACGGGGTACAGATACGCAGTATTTT
CDR3aa: CASSVGRGTDTQYF

d_gene: TRBD1
v_gene: TRBV11-2
j_gene: TRBJ2-1
abundance: NA
CDR3nt: TGTGCCAGCAGCTTACTATACAGGGACAGCTCCTACAATGAGCAGTTCTTC
CDR3aa: CASSLLYRDSSYNEQFF

d_gene: TRBD2
v_gene: TRBV7-3
j_gene: TRBJ2-3
abundance: NA
CDR3nt: TGTGCCAGCAGCTTAGCTAGCGGGGCGTTAGATACGCAGTATTTT
CDR3aa: CASSLASGALDTQYF

d_gene: NA
v_gene: TRBV2
j_gene: TRBJ1-1
abundance: NA
CDR3nt: TGTGCCAGCAGTGTTATGCTAGTGAACACTGAAGCTTTCTTT
CDR3aa: CASSVMLVNTEAFF

d_gene: NA
v_gene: TRBV7-8
j_gene: TRBJ1-4
abundance: once
CDR3nt: TGTGCCAGCAGCCGGCCCCGACCCGGGGGCGAAAAACTGTTTTTT
CDR3aa: CASSRPRPGGEKLFF

d_gene: NA
v_gene: TRBV21-1
j_gene: TRBJ2-6
abundance: once
CDR3nt: TGTGCCAGCACTAGAGACAGCGTGCTATCTGGGGCCAACGTCCTGACTTTC
CDR3aa: CASTRDSVLSGANVLTF

d_gene: NA
v_gene: TRBV5-1
j_gene: TRBJ1-4
abundance: NA
CDR3nt: TGCGCCAGCAGCTTGGCCCCTGGTCTTAATGAAAAACTGTTTTTT
CDR3aa: CASSLAPGLNEKLFF